The 10 T cell receptor beta chains in this list originate from one sample, sequenced in a study of blood T cell repertoires in COVID-19. Repertoires were generated with immunoSEQ multiplex PCR, while TCRdb's copy carries only in-frame clones and drops some. The sample includes 200,000 to 250,000 clones, 75% to 90% seen only once; the top ten take around 1%. Sequenced: PBMCs or T cells enriched from blood (not recorded which). The source of these receptors is a man aged 50-60 years who had been exposed to COVID-19.

This clone has just one count. V usage is TRBV7-6 and J usage is TRBJ1-4; tentatively, D is TRBD1 (5 bases). CDR3 length: 16 amino acids. CDR1 SGHVS and CDR2 FNYEAQ come from the germline V gene. V lost 2 bases to trimming and J lost 7 bases, with 17 bases between them. The CDR3 DNA follows: TGTGCCAGCAGCTTAATGGGAAGCGGGGCTGGTGAAAAACTGTTTTTT. Translating gives CASSLMGSGAGEKLFF.

This chain links TRBV15 with TRBJ2-5; D call uncertain. Trimming took 0 bases from V and 5 from J, leaving 10 bases between them. There are 14 residues in the CDR3. Germline V gene lookup returns CDR1 LNHNV and CDR2 YYDKDF (reference sequence). The CDR3 bases are TGTGCCACCAGCAGAGAGCAGCTCGGGGAGACCCAGTACTTC. It yields the protein CATSREQLGETQYF.

The gene calls are TRBV5-1 and TRBJ1-6; 9 nucleotides agree with TRBD1. V dropped 4 bases and J dropped 0; count of bases not matched to a gene: 5. Germline CDR1 and CDR2: SGHRS and YFSETQ. The CDR3 loop spans 17 amino acids. The CDR3 nucleotides read TGCGCCAGCAGCCGGGCGACAGGGGGCTCCTATAATTCACCCCTCCACTTT. Protein product: CASSRATGGSYNSPLHF.

V usage is TRBV2 and J usage is TRBJ1-1, with TRBD1 matching over 7 bases. CDR3 length equals 11 residues. Trimming cost V 11 bases and J 1 base; bases outside gene matches: 1. Germline loops: CDR1 SNHLY, CDR2 FYNNEI. The DNA of the CDR3 is TGTGCCGGACAGGAGAACACTGAAGCTTTCTTT. Amino acids: CAGQENTEAFF.

The rearrangement uses TRBV28 and TRBJ2-7, with TRBD2 matching over 8 bases. Per germline, CDR1 MDHEN and CDR2 SYDVKM. V was pared by 1 base and J by 3 bases, with 11 bases of the junction left unmatched. The CDR3 covers 17 residues. The CDR3 coding sequence is TGTGCCAGCAGTTTATCAGCGGGGGCGCCGGGTGGCTACGAGCAGTACTTC. As protein: CASSLSAGAPGGYEQYF.

The J gene is TRBJ1-1, the V gene TRBV19; no definite D call. Trimming cost V 3 bases and J 0 bases, with 8 bases left between them. The germline gives CDR1 LNHDA, CDR2 SQIVND (reference sequence). CDR3 length equals 14 residues. The chain's CDR3 is CASSMRRMNTEAFF. The CDR3 DNA reads as TGTGCCAGTAGTATGAGGAGAATGAACACTGAAGCTTTCTTT.

Only one count was recorded for this clone. The genes are TRBV28 and TRBJ1-2, with D possibly being TRBD1 (6 bases). Per germline, CDR1 MDHEN and CDR2 SYDVKM. The CDR3 contains 14 residues. Deletions cut 6 bases from V and 4 bases from J, with 15 bases between. The CDR3 region is CASSFLQGIYGYTF. The DNA for the CDR3 is TGTGCCAGCAGCTTTCTACAGGGTATCTATGGCTACACCTTC.

The V gene is TRBV5-1, the J gene TRBJ2-3; TRBD2 agrees at 7 bases. CDR1 and CDR2 from the germline V gene are SGHRS and YFSETQ. CDR3 length equals 13 residues. After removal of 7 bases from V and 14 bases from J, the junction contained 16 bases not matched to a gene. The DNA for the CDR3 is TGCGCCAGCTACCGGGATACGGGACTATATATGTATTTT. This codes for CASYRDTGLYMYF.

J is TRBJ1-2 and V is TRBV18, with 9 bases fitting TRBD1. The J segment lost 7 bases and the V segment lost 2 bases, leaving 2 bases of the junction unmatched. Germline loops: CDR1 KGHSH, CDR2 LQKENI. The CDR3 sequence is 13 residues long. The CDR3 spells CASSPGTGLGYTF. The DNA for the CDR3 is TGTGCCAGCTCACCAGGGACAGGGCTTGGCTACACCTTC.

The chain uses TRBV28 and TRBJ2-7, with D perhaps matching TRBD1 (5 bases). Germline CDR1 reads MDHEN; CDR2 reads SYDVKM. This CDR3 is 14 amino acids long. V lost 0 bases to trimming and J lost 2 bases, with 8 bases between them. CDR3 nucleotide sequence: TGTGCCAGCAGTTTATGGCAGGGTGCCTACGAGCAGTACTTC. Translated: CASSLWQGAYEQYF.